Here is one TCR beta chain with its context. No antigen is known for it. The sample comes from a study of T cell responses to AZD1222 COVID-19 vaccine. Regarding the study as a whole: In the spike-specific TCR repertoire, nearly half reportedly target unmutated variant regions. Spike-specific TCR breadth and depth went up after people got two AZD1222 doses.

Measured with immunoSEQ multiplex PCR; TCRdb has only the in-frame clones, and not every one. The data contain 150,000 to 200,000 clones, just under 95% of them singletons. The CDR3 totals 10 residues. Germline V gene data show CDR1 as GTSNPN and CDR2 as SVGIG (reference sequence). V gave up 6 bases and J gave up 5 bases, with 4 bases separating them. The sequenced sample was peripheral blood, obtained 28 days after the second dose of the MenACWY control vaccine. The V and J genes are TRBV30 and TRBJ1-4; D unclear. This TCR was recovered from an adult who received the MenACWY meningococcal vaccine as a control. CDR3 sequence (DNA): TGTGCCTGCAGGAATGAAAAACTGTTTTTT. Its translation is CACRNEKLFF.